Below, one T cell receptor beta chain is given with its context. The data stem from a study of identical twins. Germline V CDR1 and CDR2: LGHNT, FRNRAP. Trimming stripped 5 bases from V and 4 bases from J, with 17 bases between. The CDR3 has 15 residues. One entry per CDR3 protein, called by TCRdb with MiXCR from the 5' RACE reads. The top ten clones hold around 1.6% of a sample with approximately 680,000 distinct CDR3 sequences, just over 7% of them seen once. The sample was also linked to a second study, of yellow fever vaccine responses in identical twins.

This sequence was found in a woman younger than 30 in good health. Sequenced sample: PBMCs. V gene TRBV12-5 combines with J gene TRBJ1-1; D perhaps matches TRBD1 (5 bases). CDR3 sequence: CASGPNVGGITEAFF. Here the CDR3 DNA reads TGTGCTAGTGGTCCGAACGTGGGGGGGATCACTGAAGCTTTCTTT.